This TCR beta chain was obtained from a study of T cells after yellow fever vaccination. TCRdb analysed the 5' RACE reads with MiXCR anew, one entry per CDR3 protein. The sample contains about 200,000 distinct CDR3 sequences, under 3.5% of which appear only once. This clonotype came up a few times. The CDR3 length is 14 residues. The junction had 4 bases not matched to a gene; V was cut back by 6 bases and J by 4 bases. J is TRBJ2-1 and V is TRBV12-3 or TRBV12-4; 9 nucleotides agree with TRBD1. The material was CD4+ T cells sorted from PBMCs, obtained 10 days after the yellow fever booster vaccination. This clonotype was sampled from a man aged 18 to 29 who received the YFV17D yellow fever vaccine. The CDR3 protein is CASRPGQGYNEQFF. Written as DNA, the CDR3 is TGTGCCAGCAGACCGGGACAGGGTTACAATGAGCAGTTCTTC.